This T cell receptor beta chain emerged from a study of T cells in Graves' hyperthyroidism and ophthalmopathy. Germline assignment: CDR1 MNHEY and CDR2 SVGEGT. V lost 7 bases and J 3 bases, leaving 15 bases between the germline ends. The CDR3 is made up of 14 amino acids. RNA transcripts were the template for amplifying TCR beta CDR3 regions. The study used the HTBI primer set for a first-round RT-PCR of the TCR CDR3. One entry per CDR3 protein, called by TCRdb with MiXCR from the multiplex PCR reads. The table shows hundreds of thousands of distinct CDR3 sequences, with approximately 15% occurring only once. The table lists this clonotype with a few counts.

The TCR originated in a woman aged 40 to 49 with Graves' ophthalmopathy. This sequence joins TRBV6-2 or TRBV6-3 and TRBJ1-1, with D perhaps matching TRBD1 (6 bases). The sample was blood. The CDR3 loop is CASTPRGMDTEAFF. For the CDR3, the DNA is TGTGCCAGCACGCCAAGGGGGATGGACACTGAAGCTTTCTTT.